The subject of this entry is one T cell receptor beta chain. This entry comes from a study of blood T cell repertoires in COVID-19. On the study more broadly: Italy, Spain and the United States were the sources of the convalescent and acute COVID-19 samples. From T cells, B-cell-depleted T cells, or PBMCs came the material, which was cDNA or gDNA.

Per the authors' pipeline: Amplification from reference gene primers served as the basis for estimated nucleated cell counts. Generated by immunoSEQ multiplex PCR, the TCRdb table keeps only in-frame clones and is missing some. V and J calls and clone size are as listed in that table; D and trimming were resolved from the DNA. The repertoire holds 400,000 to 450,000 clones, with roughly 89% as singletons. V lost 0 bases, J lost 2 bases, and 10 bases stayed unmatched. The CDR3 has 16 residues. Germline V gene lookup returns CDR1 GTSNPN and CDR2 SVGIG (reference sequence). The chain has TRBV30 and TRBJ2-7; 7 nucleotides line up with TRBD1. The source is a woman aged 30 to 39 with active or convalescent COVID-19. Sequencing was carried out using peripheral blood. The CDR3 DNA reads TGTGCCTGGAGTGTAACCGACAGGGCGATTACCTACGAGCAGTACTTC. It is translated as CAWSVTDRAITYEQYF.